One T cell receptor beta chain is described in this entry. The data stem from a study of blood T cell repertoires in COVID-19. Sequenced by immunoSEQ multiplex PCR; TCRdb stores in-frame clones only, minus some. Of tens of thousands of clones detected, approximately 90% appear once; the ten largest clones hold 20% to 25%. CDR3 length: 18 residues. Trimming took off 0 bases at V and 0 bases at J, with 18 bases between the two ends. CDR1 SEHNR and CDR2 FQNEAQ come from the germline V gene (reference sequence). The sequence was obtained from a woman older than 75 with COVID-19, enrolled during active disease. V and J are TRBV7-9 and TRBJ2-7; weak D call: TRBD1 (5 bases). The sequenced sample was peripheral blood. CDR3 loop: CASSLAKVVTATSYEQYF. In nucleotides, the CDR3 is TGTGCCAGCAGCTTAGCGAAAGTGGTGACAGCAACCTCCTACGAGCAGTACTTC. The full variable domain, with the rest looked up from reference TRBV7-9 and TRBJ2-7, is DTGVSQNPRHKITKRGQNVTFRCDPISEHNRLYWYRQTLGQGPEFLTYFQNEAQLEKSRLLSDRFSAERPKGSFSTLEIQRTEQGDSAMYLCASSLAKVVTATSYEQYFGPGTRLTVT.